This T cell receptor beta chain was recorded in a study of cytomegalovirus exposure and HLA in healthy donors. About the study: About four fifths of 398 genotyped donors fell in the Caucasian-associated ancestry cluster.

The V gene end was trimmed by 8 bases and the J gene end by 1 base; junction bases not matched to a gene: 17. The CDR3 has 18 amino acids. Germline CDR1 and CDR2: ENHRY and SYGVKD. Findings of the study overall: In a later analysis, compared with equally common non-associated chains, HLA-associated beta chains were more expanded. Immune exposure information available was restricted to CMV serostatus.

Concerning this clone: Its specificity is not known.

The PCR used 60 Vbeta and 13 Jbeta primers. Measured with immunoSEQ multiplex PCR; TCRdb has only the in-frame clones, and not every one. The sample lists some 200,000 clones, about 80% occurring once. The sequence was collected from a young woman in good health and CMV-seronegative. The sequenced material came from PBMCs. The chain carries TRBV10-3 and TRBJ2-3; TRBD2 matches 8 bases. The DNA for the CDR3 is TGTGCCATCGAGGCGACGGCCGGGAGGGCCCCTGGCACAGATACGCAGTATTTT. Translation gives CAIEATAGRAPGTDTQYF.